This T cell receptor beta chain derives from a study of blood T cell repertoires in COVID-19. Background on the study: From T cells, B-cell-depleted T cells, or PBMCs came the material, which was cDNA or gDNA.

There are 16 residues in the CDR3. Germline V lookup: CDR1 SGHRS, CDR2 YFSETQ. With V trimmed by 4 bases and J by 0 bases, 6 bases remained unmatched. Original analysis: The authors estimated nucleated cell counts from reference gene primer amplification. Clones were read by immunoSEQ multiplex PCR, and TCRdb kept only the in-frame ones, dropping some. The DNA gave D and trimming, while V, J and clone size come from that table. The sample has about 89,000 clones, 65% to 80% seen once. This clonotype originated in a human donor in a cohort sampled during active COVID-19. Source material: peripheral blood. The chain combines TRBV5-1 with TRBJ2-3; 9 bases agree with TRBD1. The CDR3 DNA reads TGCGCCAGCAGCCCTAGACAGGGGGGGAGCACAGATACGCAGTATTTT. Amino acids: CASSPRQGGSTDTQYF.